Below are 27 T cell receptor beta chains sequenced from a single sample in a study of T cells in women clearing cervical HPV infection. Profiling relied on immunoSEQ multiplex PCR, and the TCRdb table lists in-frame clones only, not all of them. The sample's table shows 40,000 to 55,000 clones. Sequenced input: blood buffy coat. These receptors were taken from a woman between 18 and 69 years old with a cervical HPV16 infection that either progressed to CIN3+ or cleared (not recorded which).

CDR3: CASSPQRQIQDDYTF. The sequenced part of the CDR3 DNA is TGTGCCAGCTCACCACAGAGACAGATCCAAGACGAC. The rearrangement uses TRBV18 and TRBJ1-2; tentative D call: TRBD1 (5 bases). From the germline J gene comes the end of the CDR3, since the read stops 3 residues before it. In germline, CDR1 is KGHSH, CDR2 LQKENI. The CDR3 is 15 amino acids.

On this clone itself: The read ends 3 residues before the CDR3 terminus; that terminus is restored from the germline J gene. The gene calls are TRBV19 and TRBJ2-7; TRBD1 matches at 9 bases. The trim removed 4 bases at V and 6 bases at J, leaving 4 bases unmatched. This CDR3 spans 13 amino acids. Per germline, CDR1 LNHDA and CDR2 SQIVND (reference sequence). The part of the CDR3 DNA that was read is TGTGCCAGTAGTAGGGGACAGGGTGGCGAG. Translated: CASSRGQGGE. In full, the CDR3 is CASSRGQGGEQYF.

A note on this clone: The CDR3 end is not reached by the read, which stops 3 residues before it; the germline J gene fills it in. J is TRBJ1-2 and V is TRBV30, with TRBD1 identical over 7 bases. This CDR3 has 12 residues. V dropped 0 bases and J dropped 7; count of bases not matched to a gene: 2. Germline V lookup: CDR1 GTSNPN, CDR2 SVGIG (reference sequence). This chain's CDR3 is CAWSVPGGGYTF. The CDR3 DNA, read in part, is TGTGCCTGGAGTGTCCCAGGGGGTGGC.

Concerning this clone: From the germline J gene comes the end of the CDR3, since the read stops 3 residues before it. The sample contains more than one DNA sequence encoding this CDR3. The V and J genes are TRBV19 and TRBJ1-1; 8 bases are shared with TRBD1. This CDR3 contains 15 residues. Trimming cost V 3 bases and J 2 bases; bases outside gene matches: 5. CDR1 and CDR2 (germline): LNHDA, SQIVND (reference sequence). The part of the CDR3 DNA that was read is TGTGCCAGTAGTATTCCGACAGGGGCAAACACTGAA. Its translation is CASSIPTGANTE. The entire CDR3 protein is CASSIPTGANTEAFF. Combining the CDR3 with reference TRBV19 and TRBJ1-1 gives the whole variable domain DGGITQSPKYLFRKEGQNVTLSCEQNLNHDAMYWYRQDPGQGLRLIYYSQIVNDFQKGDIAEGYSVSREKKESFPLTVTSAQKNPTAFYLCASSIPTGANTEAFFGQGTRLTVV.

Concerning this clone: Sequencing ends 3 residues short of the CDR3 end; the germline J gene provides the rest. This sequence joins TRBV7-3 and TRBJ2-7; 7 bases are a match to TRBD2. CDR3 length: 15 amino acids. V lost 5 bases to trimming and J lost 6 bases; unmatched junction nucleotides: 13. Looked up from germline, CDR1 is SGHTA and CDR2 is FQGTGA. The CDR3 bases that were read are TGTGCCAGCAGCCCAGGCGGACTAGAGGTCGTCGAG. Encoded protein: CASSPGGLEVVE. The full CDR3 protein is CASSPGGLEVVEQYF.

Concerning this clone: Read data end 3 residues before the CDR3 end; the end is taken from the germline J gene. The chain joins TRBV19 to TRBJ1-5, with D perhaps TRBD1 (5 bases). CDR1 and CDR2 from the germline V gene are LNHDA and SQIVND (reference sequence). The V end was cut by 4 bases, the J end by 6 bases, with 16 bases between. The CDR3 runs 15 residues. This CDR3 is CASSTKTAGVQPQHF. Partial CDR3 DNA: TGTGCCAGTAGTACCAAGACAGCCGGAGTTCAGCCC.

Of note for this clone: The observed sequence ends 3 residues before the CDR3 terminus, with the missing tail filled in from the germline J gene. The rearrangement uses TRBV20-1 and TRBJ2-1; 8 nucleotides match TRBD2. The germline gives CDR1 DFQATT, CDR2 SNEGSKA (reference sequence). CDR3 size: 15 residues. Partial CDR3 DNA: TGCAGGGCTTTAAGCGGGGGCCTCTCCTACAATGAG. This gives the protein CRALSGGLSYNE. The entire CDR3 is CRALSGGLSYNEQFF.

Comment on this clone: The CDR3 extends 3 residues past the end of the read, so its final part is completed from the germline J gene. V is TRBV19 and J is TRBJ2-2; no clear D. Germline V gene sequence: CDR1 LNHDA, CDR2 SQIVND (reference sequence). CDR3 length equals 13 residues. The CDR3 region is CASSISLPTGLFF. CDR3 DNA, as far as it was read: TGTGCCAGTAGTATATCCCTCCCCACCGGG.

Of note for this clone: The read falls 3 residues short of the CDR3 end, and the missing part is taken from the germline J gene. This sequence joins TRBV5-1 and TRBJ2-3; 12 nucleotides align to TRBD2. J was trimmed by 6 bases and V by 3 bases; bases with no gene match: 11. Germline values: CDR1 SGHRS, CDR2 YFSETQ. CDR3 length: 17 residues. CDR3 DNA (partial): TGCGCCAGCAGCTCTTCCCCGACTAGCGGGAGAGGGGATACG. Protein product: CASSSSPTSGRGDT. In full, the CDR3 reads CASSSSPTSGRGDTQYF.

As concerns this clone: The sequenced fragment ends 3 residues before the CDR3 boundary, so the rest is inferred from the germline J gene. The rearrangement joins TRBV5-1 to TRBJ2-5; 9 bases line up with TRBD1. V shed 3 bases, J shed 3 bases, and the junction held 6 bases outside the gene matches. The CDR3 extends over 15 amino acids. Germline values: CDR1 SGHRS, CDR2 YFSETQ. The part of the CDR3 DNA that was read is TGCGCCAGCAGCTCGTTCGGGACAGGGAAAGAGACC. Translating gives CASSSFGTGKET. The full CDR3 is CASSSFGTGKETQYF.

As concerns this clone: From the germline J gene comes the end of the CDR3, since the read stops 3 residues before it. The chain has TRBV19 and TRBJ1-2; 9 bases match TRBD1. The CDR3 contains 13 residues. V lost 6 bases to trimming and J lost 6 bases; unmatched junction nucleotides: 5. Germline V CDR1 and CDR2: LNHDA, SQIVND (reference sequence). Incomplete CDR3 DNA: TGTGCCAGTAGGTACAGGGGGCGCGATGGC. As protein: CASRYRGRDG. The CDR3 reads in full as CASRYRGRDGYTF.

Regarding this clone: With the read ending 3 residues before the CDR3 end, the germline J gene is used to fill in that end. The gene calls are TRBV5-6 and TRBJ2-1; TRBD1 matches at 10 bases. Germline CDR1 is SGHDT and CDR2 is YYEEEE. With V trimmed by 3 bases and J by 6 bases, 0 bases remained unmatched. The length of the CDR3 is 13 residues. Here the CDR3 reads CASSWTGGNEQFF. Partial CDR3 DNA: TGTGCCAGCAGCTGGACAGGGGGCAATGAG. Full variable domain (outside the CDR3, taken from reference TRBV5-6 and TRBJ2-1): DAGVTQSPTHLIKTRGQQVTLRCSPKSGHDTVSWYQQALGQGPQFIFQYYEEEERQRGNFPDRFSGHQFPNYSSELNVNALLLGDSALYLCASSWTGGNEQFFGPGTRLTVL.

As concerns this clone: The read gets to within 3 residues of the CDR3 end, and the germline J gene fills in the rest. V usage is TRBV5-1 and J usage is TRBJ2-6; D might be TRBD1 or TRBD2, each matching 5 bases. The ends were cut back, 5 bases at V and 2 bases at J, with 20 bases in the middle. Germline CDR1 and CDR2: SGHRS and YFSETQ. This CDR3 contains 18 residues. This chain's CDR3 is CASSGGGGAAAGANVLTF. The sequenced CDR3 bases are TGCGCCAGCAGTGGAGGAGGTGGGGCCGCAGCTGGGGCCAACGTC.

As to this clone: The read finishes 3 residues shy of the CDR3 end, and the germline J gene is used to complete it. The V gene is TRBV20-1, the J gene TRBJ2-3; no firm D call. The CDR3 length is 14 residues. Germline CDR1 reads DFQATT; CDR2 reads SNEGSKA (reference sequence). Trimming pared 4 bases from V and 1 base from J, leaving 12 bases between. CDR3: CSANGIRGTDTQYF. The sequenced part of the CDR3 DNA is TGCAGTGCTAACGGTATTCGTGGCACAGATACG.

Points on this clone: The read ends 3 residues shy of where the CDR3 ends; the end is completed using the germline J gene. The chain joins TRBV7-2 to TRBJ2-1; maybe TRBD1 (6 bases). Trimming left V 1 base short and J 9 bases short, with 16 bases between. The CDR3 extends over 15 amino acids. CDR1 and CDR2 (germline): SGHTA, FQGNSA. The CDR3 sequence is CASSLVFRGGGEQFF. The sequenced CDR3 bases are TGTGCCAGCAGCTTAGTGTTTCGTGGGGGCGGTGAG.

With regard to this clone: The read falls 3 residues short of the CDR3 end, and the missing part is taken from the germline J gene. The genes are TRBV5-4 and TRBJ2-2; no definite D call. The CDR3 runs to 14 residues. Germline assignment: CDR1 SGHNT and CDR2 YYREEE (reference sequence). V lost 4 bases and J lost 4, with 11 bases in between. CDR3 bases read: TGTGCCAGCAGCCTCTCTGCCAGCACCGGGGAG. Encoded protein: CASSLSASTGE. The CDR3, in full, reads CASSLSASTGELFF.

Worth noting for this clone: The read falls 3 residues short of the CDR3 end, and the missing part is taken from the germline J gene. The chain uses TRBV20-1 and TRBJ2-7, with 8 bases lining up with TRBD1. Trimming removed 6 bases from V and 0 bases from J; junction bases left unmatched: 4. Germline CDR1 DFQATT, CDR2 SNEGSKA (reference sequence). This CDR3 has 13 residues. CDR3 protein: CSAQGAVSYEQYF. The sequenced part of the CDR3 DNA is TGCAGTGCCCAGGGGGCAGTCTCCTACGAG.

With respect to this clone: With the read ending 3 residues before the CDR3 end, the germline J gene is used to fill in that end. The rearrangement links TRBV11-1 to TRBJ2-5; D gene ambiguous. This CDR3 has 15 residues. CDR1 is SGHAT and CDR2 is FQDESV in the germline V gene (reference sequence). This chain's CDR3 is CASSQEGQVPDTQYF. CDR3 DNA, as far as it was read: TGTGCCAGCAGCCAAGAAGGGCAGGTCCCAGATACC.

A note on this clone: The read ends 3 residues shy of where the CDR3 ends; the end is completed using the germline J gene. The rearrangement links TRBV18 to TRBJ2-5; 8 bases line up with TRBD1. The CDR3 contains 13 residues. Trimming removed 3 bases from V and 5 bases from J; junction bases left unmatched: 2. Germline CDR1 and CDR2: KGHSH and LQKENI. This CDR3 reads CASSPNRGETQYF. The part of the CDR3 DNA that was read is TGTGCCAGCTCACCTAACAGGGGGGAGACC.

Concerning this clone: Read sequence stops 3 residues before the CDR3 end, and the germline J gene provides the missing end. The chain joins TRBV5-5 to TRBJ2-7; TRBD1 matches at 7 bases. CDR3 length equals 13 residues. Looked up from germline, CDR1 is SGHKS and CDR2 is YYEKEE (reference sequence). V dropped 4 bases and J dropped 2; count of bases not matched to a gene: 3. Partial CDR3 DNA: TGTGCCAGCAGCATGGGACAGCCCTACGAG. Translated, it gives CASSMGQPYE. The entire CDR3 is CASSMGQPYEQYF.

Concerning this clone: The DNA ends 3 residues before the CDR3 does, and the rest of the CDR3 is filled in from the germline J gene. This chain connects TRBV20-1 to TRBJ2-1; 8 bases agree with TRBD2. The CDR3 totals 15 residues. Germline V gene lookup returns CDR1 DFQATT and CDR2 SNEGSKA (reference sequence). The V gene end was trimmed by 6 bases and the J gene end by 3 bases; junction bases not matched to a gene: 10. CDR3 bases read: TGCAGTGCCCAGAAAAGCGGGGGCCTCTACAATGAG. Encoded protein: CSAQKSGGLYNE. The complete CDR3 sequence is CSAQKSGGLYNEQFF.

Notes on this clone: The CDR3 goes on 3 residues after the read ends, and that part is filled in from the germline J gene. The chain joins TRBV2 to TRBJ2-3; D is possibly TRBD2 (5 bases). The V gene's germline CDR1 is SNHLY and CDR2 FYNNEI. V was trimmed by 9 bases and J by 4 bases, leaving 20 bases between them. This CDR3 spans 15 amino acids. The CDR3 sequence is CASSGMLAGADTQYF. The DNA read from the CDR3 is TGTGCCAGTTCGGGGATGTTGGCGGGCGCAGATACG.

Turning to this clone: The read comes to an end 3 residues before the CDR3 does, leaving the germline J gene to fill in the end. The V gene is TRBV28, the J gene TRBJ1-3, with D tentatively TRBD1 (5 bases). The V gene lost 5 bases and the J gene lost 0 bases, with 14 bases spanning the gap. CDR1 is MDHEN, CDR2 SYDVKM, per germline. The CDR3 consists of 16 residues. CDR3 residues: CASSLPGGSSGNTIYF. CDR3 DNA, as far as it was read: TGTGCCAGCAGTCTCCCGGGGGGGAGCTCTGGAAACACC.

A remark on this clone: The sequence runs out 3 residues before the end of the CDR3; the remainder is reconstructed from the germline J gene. The V gene is TRBV5-1, the J gene TRBJ1-1; TRBD1 matches 7 bases. CDR1 SGHRS and CDR2 YFSETQ come from the germline V gene. The junction had 2 bases not matched to a gene; V was cut back by 0 bases and J by 3 bases. The CDR3 has 14 amino acids. CDR3 DNA, as far as it was read: TGCGCCAGCAGCTTGGGACAGGGCTACACTGAA. This gives the protein CASSLGQGYTE. The full CDR3 reads CASSLGQGYTEAFF.

With regard to this clone: The CDR3 extends 3 residues past the end of the read, so its final part is completed from the germline J gene. This chain links TRBV28 with TRBJ2-7; 7 bases fit TRBD2. Germline V CDR1 and CDR2: MDHEN, SYDVKM. Trimming removed 7 bases from V and 2 bases from J; junction bases left unmatched: 5. The CDR3 length is 13 residues. CDR3 bases read: TGTGCCAGCACTGAGCGGGGTACCTACGAG. It yields the protein CASTERGTYE. The full CDR3 is CASTERGTYEQYF.

Points on this clone: Read data end 3 residues before the CDR3 end; the end is taken from the germline J gene. The V gene is TRBV10-1, the J gene TRBJ1-3, with D possibly matching TRBD1 (5 bases). V was shortened by 5 bases and J by 0 bases, with 11 bases between the two germline ends. Germline loops: CDR1 WNHNN, CDR2 SYGVQD (reference sequence). The CDR3 has 15 residues. The CDR3 loop reads CASSSGTGSGNTIYF. The part of the CDR3 DNA that was read is TGCGCCAGCAGTTCGGGAACAGGCTCTGGAAACACC.

A remark on this clone: The CDR3 is cut off 3 residues early in the read; its end comes from the germline J gene. This chain joins TRBV5-5 and TRBJ1-4; 7 positions match TRBD1. Germline trimming cut 0 bases from V and 6 bases from J; bases unmatched to any gene: 5. The CDR3 has 15 residues. The germline V gene has CDR1 SGHKS and CDR2 YYEKEE (reference sequence). CDR3 DNA, as far as it was read: TGTGCCAGCAGCTTGGGTGACAGGGAGGATGAAAAA. Its translation: CASSLGDREDEK. The whole CDR3 sequence is CASSLGDREDEKLFF.